These T cell receptor beta chains were read from a single sample in a study of Graves' ophthalmopathy and Graves' hyperthyroidism. TCRdb independently ran MiXCR on the multiplex PCR reads; one entry per CDR3 protein. The table has approximately 700,000 distinct CDR3 sequences, roughly 40% seen once; the top ten hold 44%. Specimen: peripheral blood. These receptors were taken from an adult man with Graves' ophthalmopathy. Each CDR3 is given with its conserved first and last residue. D genes are given only for firm matches. Size tells how often a clone was seen (once, few, many) or the class of an expanded clone, and some rows leave it out.

J gene: TRBJ1-2; V gene: TRBV2; CDR3 length: 14; clone size: NA; D gene: NA; CDR3 DNA: TGTGCCAGCAGAGAACAGGGCAAGAACTATGGCTACACCTTC; CDR3 protein: CASREQGKNYGYTF
J gene: TRBJ1-2; V gene: TRBV2; CDR3 length: 16; clone size: many; D gene: NA; CDR3 DNA: TGTGCCAGCAGTGAAATCGCAGGTCCGACTAACTATGGCTACACCTTC; CDR3 protein: CASSEIAGPTNYGYTF
J gene: TRBJ2-7; V gene: TRBV6-6; CDR3 length: 13; clone size: few; D gene: NA; CDR3 DNA: TGTGCCAGCAGTTACTCGGACAGCCTCGAGCAGTACTTC; CDR3 protein: CASSYSDSLEQYF
J gene: TRBJ1-1; V gene: TRBV2; CDR3 length: 14; clone size: many; D gene: NA; CDR3 DNA: TGTGCCAGCAGTGAGGGGCAGGGTGTCACTGAAGCTTTCTTT; CDR3 protein: CASSEGQGVTEAFF
J gene: TRBJ2-7; V gene: TRBV2; CDR3 length: 16; clone size: few; D gene: TRBD2; CDR3 DNA: TGTGCCAGCAGGGGGACTAGTATACGTCGGGGCTACGAGCAGTACTTC; CDR3 protein: CASRGTSIRRGYEQYF
J gene: TRBJ2-5; V gene: TRBV11-2; CDR3 length: 15; clone size: few; D gene: TRBD2; CDR3 DNA: TGTGCCAGCAGCCGGAGCGGGGGGGCCTTAGAGACCCAGTACTTC; CDR3 protein: CASSRSGGALETQYF
J gene: TRBJ2-5; V gene: TRBV11-1; CDR3 length: 17; clone size: few; D gene: NA; CDR3 DNA: TGTGCCAGCAGCCCCTCCGGGGACAAGAGGGGTCAAGAGACCCAGTACTTC; CDR3 protein: CASSPSGDKRGQETQYF
J gene: TRBJ1-6; V gene: TRBV30; CDR3 length: 12; clone size: few; D gene: NA; CDR3 DNA: TGTGCCTGGAGTGTAATGAGATCACCCCTCCACTTT; CDR3 protein: CAWSVMRSPLHF
J gene: TRBJ1-2; V gene: TRBV25-1; CDR3 length: 13; clone size: few; D gene: NA; CDR3 DNA: TGTGCCAGCAGTTTCTGGCAGAACTATGGCTACACCTTC; CDR3 protein: CASSFWQNYGYTF
J gene: TRBJ1-1; V gene: TRBV2; CDR3 length: 14; clone size: many; D gene: NA; CDR3 DNA: TGTGCCAGCGCGAAGGGGCCTGTGAACACTGAAGCTTTCTTT; CDR3 protein: CASAKGPVNTEAFF
J gene: TRBJ1-3; V gene: TRBV15; CDR3 length: 13; clone size: many; D gene: NA; CDR3 DNA: TGTGCCACCAGCAGAGATCAAAGAAACACCATATATTTT; CDR3 protein: CATSRDQRNTIYF
J gene: TRBJ2-7; V gene: TRBV28; CDR3 length: 12; clone size: once; D gene: NA; CDR3 DNA: TGTGCCAGCAGACAGGGTACGGACGAGCAGTACTTC; CDR3 protein: CASRQGTDEQYF
J gene: TRBJ2-2; V gene: TRBV27; CDR3 length: 11; clone size: many; D gene: NA; CDR3 DNA: TGTGCCAGCAGTTACGGCGGGGAGCTGTTTTTT; CDR3 protein: CASSYGGELFF
J gene: TRBJ2-7; V gene: TRBV20-1; CDR3 length: 13; clone size: NA; D gene: NA; CDR3 DNA: TGCAGTGCTAGAGTGGTAGGATATTACGAGCAGTACTTC; CDR3 protein: CSARVVGYYEQYF
J gene: TRBJ1-1; V gene: TRBV25-1; CDR3 length: 13; clone size: NA; D gene: NA; CDR3 DNA: TGTGCCCCCCGGACCTCTGGCGACACTGAAGCTTTCTTT; CDR3 protein: CAPRTSGDTEAFF
J gene: TRBJ1-5; V gene: TRBV10-3; CDR3 length: 15; clone size: NA; D gene: NA; CDR3 DNA: TGTGCCATCAGTCGACAGGCGAATAGCAATCAGCCCCAGCATTTT; CDR3 protein: CAISRQANSNQPQHF
J gene: TRBJ2-5; V gene: TRBV5-8; CDR3 length: 15; clone size: many; D gene: NA; CDR3 DNA: TGTGCCAGCAGCTTGGCGACGACTGCACAAGAGACCCAGTACTTC; CDR3 protein: CASSLATTAQETQYF
J gene: TRBJ1-6; V gene: TRBV29-1; CDR3 length: 13; clone size: NA; D gene: TRBD1; CDR3 DNA: TGCAGCGCGCCTACAGGGGATGGTTCACCCCTCCACTTT; CDR3 protein: CSAPTGDGSPLHF
J gene: TRBJ1-1; V gene: TRBV7-9; CDR3 length: 14; clone size: NA; D gene: TRBD1; CDR3 DNA: TGTGCCAGCAGCTTAGTACAGGGGCTCACTGAAGCTTTCTTT; CDR3 protein: CASSLVQGLTEAFF
J gene: TRBJ2-5; V gene: TRBV24-1; CDR3 length: 16; clone size: many; D gene: TRBD1; CDR3 DNA: TGTGCCACCAGTGATTACCGGGACAGGGTACATGAGACCCAGTACTTC; CDR3 protein: CATSDYRDRVHETQYF
J gene: TRBJ1-1; V gene: TRBV10-3; CDR3 length: 15; clone size: many; D gene: TRBD1; CDR3 DNA: TGTGCCATCAGTCGGACAGGGGCATCCTCGGATGAAGCTTTCTTT; CDR3 protein: CAISRTGASSDEAFF
J gene: TRBJ1-5; V gene: TRBV12-3/TRBV12-4; CDR3 length: 16; clone size: few; D gene: NA; CDR3 DNA: TGTGCCAGCAGTTTTGGTCAGGCGGCGGGAGGTCAGCCCCAGCATTTT; CDR3 protein: CASSFGQAAGGQPQHF
J gene: TRBJ1-1; V gene: TRBV29-1; CDR3 length: 14; clone size: NA; D gene: TRBD1; CDR3 DNA: TGCAGCTTGCGACAGGGCCGAATGAACACTGAAGCTTTCTTT; CDR3 protein: CSLRQGRMNTEAFF
J gene: TRBJ1-2; V gene: TRBV11-1; CDR3 length: 16; clone size: many; D gene: TRBD1; CDR3 DNA: TGTGCCAGCAGCTTGGGACGCCTGGTTGGGACAGATGGCTACACCTTC; CDR3 protein: CASSLGRLVGTDGYTF
J gene: TRBJ2-5; V gene: TRBV19; CDR3 length: 15; clone size: few; D gene: NA; CDR3 DNA: TGTGCCAGTAGCCATAATACAGGGCACCAAGAGACCCAGTACTTC; CDR3 protein: CASSHNTGHQETQYF
J gene: TRBJ1-4; V gene: TRBV15; CDR3 length: 14; clone size: NA; D gene: NA; CDR3 DNA: TGTGCCACCAGCAAAGACAGCCTGCCTGAAAAACTGTTTTTT; CDR3 protein: CATSKDSLPEKLFF
J gene: TRBJ2-7; V gene: TRBV15; CDR3 length: 14; clone size: many; D gene: TRBD1; CDR3 DNA: TGTGCCACCAAGAGGGACAGGGTCGGTTACGAGCAGTACTTC; CDR3 protein: CATKRDRVGYEQYF
J gene: TRBJ1-1; V gene: TRBV19; CDR3 length: 14; clone size: NA; D gene: NA; CDR3 DNA: TGTGCCAGTAGTGGAACTAGCGGGGGCCTTGAAGCTTTCTTT; CDR3 protein: CASSGTSGGLEAFF
J gene: TRBJ1-2; V gene: TRBV10-3; CDR3 length: 10; clone size: once; D gene: NA; CDR3 DNA: TGTGCCATCAGGACAGGCGGCTACACCTTC; CDR3 protein: CAIRTGGYTF
J gene: TRBJ2-2; V gene: TRBV7-6; CDR3 length: 15; clone size: many; D gene: NA; CDR3 DNA: TGTGCCAGCAGCTTACTTTCGGGGAACACCGGGGAGCTGTTTTTT; CDR3 protein: CASSLLSGNTGELFF